This record looks at one T cell receptor (beta chain) sequence and its context. This sample was taken from a study of blood T cell repertoires in COVID-19. V lost 2 bases and J lost 1, with 6 bases in between. The CDR3 runs 13 residues. Germline V lookup: CDR1 SGHRS, CDR2 YFSETQ. Sequencing used immunoSEQ multiplex PCR; TCRdb keeps in-frame clones, though not all of them. Of about 150,000 clones listed, roughly 84% are singletons. The sequenced sample was peripheral blood. The rearrangement joins TRBV5-1 to TRBJ1-1; a possible D gene is TRBD1 (5 bases). The receptor was isolated from a woman aged 45-65 years with acute or convalescent COVID-19. The CDR3: CASSFQGNTEAFF. CDR3 in DNA: TGCGCCAGCAGCTTCCAGGGGAACACTGAAGCTTTCTTT.